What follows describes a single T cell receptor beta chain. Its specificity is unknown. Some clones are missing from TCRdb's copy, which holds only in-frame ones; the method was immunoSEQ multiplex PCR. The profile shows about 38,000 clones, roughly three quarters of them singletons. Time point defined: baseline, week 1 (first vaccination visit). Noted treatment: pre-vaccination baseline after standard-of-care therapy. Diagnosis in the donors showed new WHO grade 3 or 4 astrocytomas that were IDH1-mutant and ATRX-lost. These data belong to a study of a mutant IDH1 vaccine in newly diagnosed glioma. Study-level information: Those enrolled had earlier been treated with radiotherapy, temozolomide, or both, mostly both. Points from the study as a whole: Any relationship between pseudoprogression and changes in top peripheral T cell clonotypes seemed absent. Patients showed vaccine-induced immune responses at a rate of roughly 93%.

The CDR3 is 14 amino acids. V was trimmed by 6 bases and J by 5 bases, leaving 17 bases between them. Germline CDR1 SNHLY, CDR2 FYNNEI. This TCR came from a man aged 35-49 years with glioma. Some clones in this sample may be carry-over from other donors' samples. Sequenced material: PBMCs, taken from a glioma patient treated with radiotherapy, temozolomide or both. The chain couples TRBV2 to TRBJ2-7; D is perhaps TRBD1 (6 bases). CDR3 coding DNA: TGTGCCAGCAGCACTTTCAGGGGTCCCAACGAGCAGTACTTC. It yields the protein CASSTFRGPNEQYF.